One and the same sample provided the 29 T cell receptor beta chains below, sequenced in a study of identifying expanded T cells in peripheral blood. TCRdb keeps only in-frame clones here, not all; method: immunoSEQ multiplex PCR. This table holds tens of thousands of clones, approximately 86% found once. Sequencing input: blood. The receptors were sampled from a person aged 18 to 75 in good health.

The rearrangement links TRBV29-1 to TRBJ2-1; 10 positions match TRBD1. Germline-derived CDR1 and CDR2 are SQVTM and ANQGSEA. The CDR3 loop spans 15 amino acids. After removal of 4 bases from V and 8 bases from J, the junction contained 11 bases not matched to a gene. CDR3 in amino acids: CSVGEGGQGFDEQFF. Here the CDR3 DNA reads TGCAGCGTTGGAGAAGGGGGACAGGGGTTCGATGAGCAGTTCTTC.

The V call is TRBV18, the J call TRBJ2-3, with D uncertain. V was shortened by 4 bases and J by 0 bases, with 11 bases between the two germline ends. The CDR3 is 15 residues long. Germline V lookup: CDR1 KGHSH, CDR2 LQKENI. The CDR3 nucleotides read TGTGCCAGCTCACTAGGAGCAGCTAGCACAGATACGCAGTATTTT. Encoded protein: CASSLGAASTDTQYF. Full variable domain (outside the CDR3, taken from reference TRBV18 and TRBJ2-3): NAGVMQNPRHLVRRRGQEARLRCSPMKGHSHVYWYRQLPEEGLKFMVYLQKENIIDESGMPKERFSAEFPKEGPSILRIQQVVRGDSAAYFCASSLGAASTDTQYFGPGTRLTVL.

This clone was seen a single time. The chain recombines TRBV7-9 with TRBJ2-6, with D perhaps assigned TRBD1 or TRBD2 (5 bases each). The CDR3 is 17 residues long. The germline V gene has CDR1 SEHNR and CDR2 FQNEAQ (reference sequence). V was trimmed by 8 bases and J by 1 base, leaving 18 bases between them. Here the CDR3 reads CASLEWGRGSGANVLTF. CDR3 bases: TGTGCCAGCCTAGAATGGGGACGGGGTTCTGGGGCCAACGTCCTGACTTTC.

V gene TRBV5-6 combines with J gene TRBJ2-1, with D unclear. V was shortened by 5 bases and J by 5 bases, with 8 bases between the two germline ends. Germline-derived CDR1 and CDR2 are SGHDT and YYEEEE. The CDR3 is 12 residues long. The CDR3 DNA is TGTGCCAGCAGGAGATTAGACAATGAGCAGTTCTTC. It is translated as CASRRLDNEQFF.

CDR3 nucleotides: TGTGCCAGTAGTACCGGGGAGGGACGGCCCTATGGCTACACCTTC. Translation gives CASSTGEGRPYGYTF. The chain employs TRBV19 and TRBJ1-2, with D possibly being TRBD1 (5 bases). Trimming pared 4 bases from V and 4 bases from J, leaving 16 bases between. The CDR3 contains 15 residues. Germline-derived CDR1 and CDR2 are LNHDA and SQIVND (reference sequence).

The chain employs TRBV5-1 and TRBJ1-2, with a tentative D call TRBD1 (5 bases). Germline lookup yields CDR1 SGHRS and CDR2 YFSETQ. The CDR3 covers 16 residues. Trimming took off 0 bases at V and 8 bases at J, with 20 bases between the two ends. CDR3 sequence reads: CASSLGGAAYLLGYTF. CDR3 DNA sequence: TGCGCCAGCAGCTTGGGAGGGGCCGCGTACCTTCTAGGCTACACCTTC.

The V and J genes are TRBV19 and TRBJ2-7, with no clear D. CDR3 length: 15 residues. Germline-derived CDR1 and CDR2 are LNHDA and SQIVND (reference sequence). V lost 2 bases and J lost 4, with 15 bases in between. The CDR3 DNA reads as TGTGCCAGTAGTATATTCTCCGGACCGCGGTACGAGCAGTACTTC. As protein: CASSIFSGPRYEQYF.

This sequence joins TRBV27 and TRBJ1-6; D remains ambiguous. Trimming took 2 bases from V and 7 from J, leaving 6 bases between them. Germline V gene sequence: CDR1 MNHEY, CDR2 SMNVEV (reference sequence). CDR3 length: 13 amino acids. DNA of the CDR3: TGTGCCAGCAGTTTAACAGCGAATTCACCCCTCCACTTT. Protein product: CASSLTANSPLHF.

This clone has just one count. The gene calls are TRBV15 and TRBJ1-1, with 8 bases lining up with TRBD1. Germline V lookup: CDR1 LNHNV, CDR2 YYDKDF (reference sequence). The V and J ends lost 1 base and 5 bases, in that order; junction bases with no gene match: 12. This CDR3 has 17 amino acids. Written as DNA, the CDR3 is TGTGCCACCAGCAGAGCCCGGACAGGGAGGGAGAGTACTGAAGCTTTCTTT. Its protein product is CATSRARTGRESTEAFF.

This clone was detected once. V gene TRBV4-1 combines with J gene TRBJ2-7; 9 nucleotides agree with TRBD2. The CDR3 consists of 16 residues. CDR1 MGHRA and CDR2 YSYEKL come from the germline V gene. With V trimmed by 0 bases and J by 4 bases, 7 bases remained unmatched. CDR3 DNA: TGCGCCAGCAGCCAAGACACCCGACTAGCGGCATACGAGCAGTACTTC. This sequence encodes CASSQDTRLAAYEQYF.

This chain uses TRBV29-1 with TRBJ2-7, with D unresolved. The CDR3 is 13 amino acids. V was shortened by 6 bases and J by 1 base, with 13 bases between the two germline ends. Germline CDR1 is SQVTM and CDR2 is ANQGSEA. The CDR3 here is CSVKARNSYEQYF. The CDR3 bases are TGCAGCGTCAAAGCACGGAATTCCTACGAGCAGTACTTC.

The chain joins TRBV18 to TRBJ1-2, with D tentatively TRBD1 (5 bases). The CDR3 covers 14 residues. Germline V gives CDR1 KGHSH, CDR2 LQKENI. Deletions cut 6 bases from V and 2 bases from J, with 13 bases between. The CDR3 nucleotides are TGTGCCAGCTCCAGGGAGGCAACCAACTATGGCTACACCTTC. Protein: CASSREATNYGYTF.

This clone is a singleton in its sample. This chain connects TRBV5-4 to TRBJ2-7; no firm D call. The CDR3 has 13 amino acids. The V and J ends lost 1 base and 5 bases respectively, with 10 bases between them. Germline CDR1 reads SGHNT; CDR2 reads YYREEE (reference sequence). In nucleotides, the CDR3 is TGTGCCAGCAGCTTGAGAGAGAGCAACGAGCAGTACTTC. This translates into CASSLRESNEQYF.

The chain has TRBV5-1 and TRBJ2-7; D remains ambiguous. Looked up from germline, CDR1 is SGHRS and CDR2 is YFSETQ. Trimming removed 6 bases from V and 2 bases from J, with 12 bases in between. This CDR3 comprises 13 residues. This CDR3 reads CASTHPTTYEQYF. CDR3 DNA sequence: TGCGCCAGCACCCACCCTACTACCTACGAGCAGTACTTC.

The CDR3 spells CASSLVWTEAFF. As DNA, the CDR3 is TGTGCCAGCAGCTTAGTGTGGACTGAAGCTTTCTTT. The genes are TRBV11-2 and TRBJ1-1; no clear D. Per the germline V gene, CDR1 is SGHAT and CDR2 is FQNNGV. With 1 base removed from V and 5 bases from J, the gap between germline ends came to 5 bases. The CDR3 has 12 residues.

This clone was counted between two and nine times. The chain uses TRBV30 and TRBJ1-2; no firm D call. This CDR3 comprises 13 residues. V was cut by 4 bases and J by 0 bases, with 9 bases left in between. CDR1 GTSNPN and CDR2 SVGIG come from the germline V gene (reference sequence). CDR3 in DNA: TGTGCCTGGACAGAAGTAGCTAACTATGGCTACACCTTC. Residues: CAWTEVANYGYTF.

The CDR3 loop is CASSLAGKDGYTF. In DNA form, the CDR3 reads TGCGCCAGCAGCTTGGCTGGTAAGGATGGCTACACCTTC. The chain has TRBV5-1 and TRBJ1-2; D unclear. The CDR3 is 13 amino acids. Per the germline V gene, CDR1 is SGHRS and CDR2 is YFSETQ. The V gene lost 0 bases and the J gene lost 6 bases, with 9 bases spanning the gap.

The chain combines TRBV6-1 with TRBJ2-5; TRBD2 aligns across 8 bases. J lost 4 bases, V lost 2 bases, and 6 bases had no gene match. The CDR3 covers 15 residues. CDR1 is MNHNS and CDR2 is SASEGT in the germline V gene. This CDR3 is CASSENYAGGETQYF. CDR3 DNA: TGTGCCAGCAGTGAAAATTACGCGGGGGGAGAGACCCAGTACTTC.

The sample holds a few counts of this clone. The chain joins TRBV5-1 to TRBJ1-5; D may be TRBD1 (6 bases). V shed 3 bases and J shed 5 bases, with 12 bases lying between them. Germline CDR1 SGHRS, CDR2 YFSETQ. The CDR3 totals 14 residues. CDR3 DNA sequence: TGCGCCAGCAGCTCCAGGGGAGGAGATCAGCCCCAGCATTTT. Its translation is CASSSRGGDQPQHF.

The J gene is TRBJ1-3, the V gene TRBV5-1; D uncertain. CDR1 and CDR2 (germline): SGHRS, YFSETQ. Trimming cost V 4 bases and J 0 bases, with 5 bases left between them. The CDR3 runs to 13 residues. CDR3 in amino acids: CASSVSSGNTIYF. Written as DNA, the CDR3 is TGCGCCAGCAGCGTCAGCTCTGGAAACACCATATATTTT.

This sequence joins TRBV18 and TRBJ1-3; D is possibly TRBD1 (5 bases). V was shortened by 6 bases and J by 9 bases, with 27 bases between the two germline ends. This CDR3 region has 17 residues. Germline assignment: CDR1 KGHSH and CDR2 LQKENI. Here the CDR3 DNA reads TGTGCCAGCTCTGGGTCCTTCGGGGCAGCGAGTTGGAGCACCATATATTTT. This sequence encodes CASSGSFGAASWSTIYF.

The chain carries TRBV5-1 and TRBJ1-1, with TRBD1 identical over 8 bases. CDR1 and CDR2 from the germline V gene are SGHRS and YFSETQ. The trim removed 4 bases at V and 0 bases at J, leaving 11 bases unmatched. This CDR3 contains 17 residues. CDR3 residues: CASSKTGEGAMNTEAFF. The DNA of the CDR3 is TGCGCCAGCAGCAAGACAGGGGAGGGAGCAATGAACACTGAAGCTTTCTTT.

This chain's CDR3 is CASSLWAGFTGELFF. CDR3 coding DNA: TGTGCCAGCAGCTTATGGGCGGGATTCACCGGGGAGCTGTTTTTT. The chain recombines TRBV7-9 with TRBJ2-2; tentatively, D is TRBD2 (6 bases). CDR1 is SEHNR and CDR2 is FQNEAQ in the germline V gene (reference sequence). CDR3 length: 15 residues. Deletions cut 2 bases from V and 4 bases from J, with 11 bases between.

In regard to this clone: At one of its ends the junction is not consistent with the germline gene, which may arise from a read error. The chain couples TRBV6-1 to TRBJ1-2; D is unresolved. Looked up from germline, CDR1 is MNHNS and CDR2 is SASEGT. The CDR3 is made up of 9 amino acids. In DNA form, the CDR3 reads TGCGGGGTGAACTATGGCTACACCTTC. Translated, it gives CGVNYGYTF.

CDR3 coding DNA: TGTGCCAGCGGACAAAGCGGGTACACTGGAAACACCATATATTTT. Encoded protein: CASGQSGYTGNTIYF. The chain carries TRBV5-6 and TRBJ1-3, with D possibly TRBD1 on 5 matching bases. Germline CDR1 SGHDT, CDR2 YYEEEE. Trimming shortened V by 7 bases and J by 2 bases, and 16 bases separated the two germline ends. This CDR3 has 15 residues.

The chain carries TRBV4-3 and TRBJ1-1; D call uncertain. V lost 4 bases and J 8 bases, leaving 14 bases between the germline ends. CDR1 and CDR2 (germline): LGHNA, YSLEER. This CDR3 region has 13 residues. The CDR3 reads CASSPRTGGEAFF. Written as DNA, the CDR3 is TGCGCCAGCAGCCCCCGGACTGGTGGAGAAGCTTTCTTT.

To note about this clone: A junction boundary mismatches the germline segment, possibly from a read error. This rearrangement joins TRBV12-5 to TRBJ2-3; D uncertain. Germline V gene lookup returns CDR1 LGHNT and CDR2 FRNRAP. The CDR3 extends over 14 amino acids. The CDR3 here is CASGSPRSIDTQYF. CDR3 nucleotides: TGTGCTAGTGGTTCGCCTCGAAGCATAGATACGCAGTATTTT. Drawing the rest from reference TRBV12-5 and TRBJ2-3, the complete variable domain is DARVTQTPRHKVTEMGQEVTMRCQPILGHNTVFWYRQTMMQGLELLAYFRNRAPLDDSGMPKDRFSAEMPDATLATLKIQPSEPRDSAVYFCASGSPRSIDTQYFGPGTRLTVL.

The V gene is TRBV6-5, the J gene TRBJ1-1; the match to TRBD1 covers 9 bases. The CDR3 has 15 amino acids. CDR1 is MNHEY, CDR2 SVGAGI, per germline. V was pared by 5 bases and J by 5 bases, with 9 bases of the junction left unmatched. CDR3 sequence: CASSTPGQGSTEAFF. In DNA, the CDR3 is TGTGCCAGCAGTACCCCAGGACAGGGGTCTACTGAAGCTTTCTTT.

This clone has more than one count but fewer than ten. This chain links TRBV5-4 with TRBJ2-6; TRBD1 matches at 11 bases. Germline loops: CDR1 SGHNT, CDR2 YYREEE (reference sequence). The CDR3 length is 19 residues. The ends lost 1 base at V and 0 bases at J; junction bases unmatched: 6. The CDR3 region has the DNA TGTGCCAGCAGCTTGCCCCCGGGACAGGGGGGCTCTGGGGCCAACGTCCTGACTTTC. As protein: CASSLPPGQGGSGANVLTF. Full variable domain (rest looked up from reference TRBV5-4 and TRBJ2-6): ETGVTQSPTHLIKTRGQQVTLRCSSQSGHNTVSWYQQALGQGPQFIFQYYREEENGRGNFPPRFSGLQFPNYSSELNVNALELDDSALYLCASSLPPGQGGSGANVLTFGAGSRLTVL.